This is a list of T cell receptor beta chains from one sample in a study of blood T cell repertoires in COVID-19. TCRdb keeps only in-frame clones here, not all; method: immunoSEQ multiplex PCR. The repertoire has approximately 260,000 clones, about 93% of them found once; the top ten carry 1.5% to 2%. The specimen was PBMCs or T cells enriched from blood (not recorded which). All receptors derive from a woman under 30 who had recovered from COVID-19. Each CDR3 is given with its conserved first and last residue. The order of the fields is V gene, clone size, J gene, CDR3 protein. A clone size is listed for some rows: how often the clone was seen (once, few, many), or a class if it is expanded.

V gene: TRBV28
clone size: NA
J gene: TRBJ1-5
CDR3 protein: CASKRQGSNQPQHF

V gene: TRBV5-1
clone size: NA
J gene: TRBJ2-1
CDR3 protein: CASSLEVSGGLYNEQFF

V gene: TRBV14
clone size: few
J gene: TRBJ2-1
CDR3 protein: CASSLGDRLRYNEQFF

V gene: TRBV27
clone size: once
J gene: TRBJ1-5
CDR3 protein: CASSLWAPQGATNQPQHF

V gene: TRBV28
clone size: NA
J gene: TRBJ2-1
CDR3 protein: CASRQNGNEQFF

V gene: TRBV10-3
clone size: NA
J gene: TRBJ1-1
CDR3 protein: CAISEPATRPGQAFF

V gene: TRBV6-5
clone size: NA
J gene: TRBJ1-2
CDR3 protein: CASRDTGGSYGYTF

V gene: TRBV7-8
clone size: NA
J gene: TRBJ1-2
CDR3 protein: CASSSPGTGLYGYTF

V gene: TRBV6-5
clone size: NA
J gene: TRBJ1-2
CDR3 protein: CASSRTGGGGYTF

V gene: TRBV9
clone size: NA
J gene: TRBJ1-2
CDR3 protein: CASSVAARGAGGYTF

V gene: TRBV7-2
clone size: once
J gene: TRBJ2-7
CDR3 protein: CASSTQQGNEQYF

V gene: TRBV2
clone size: NA
J gene: TRBJ1-2
CDR3 protein: CASSEITGGPYGYTF

V gene: TRBV7-8
clone size: NA
J gene: TRBJ1-5
CDR3 protein: CASSPSRSQPQHF

V gene: TRBV10-3
clone size: NA
J gene: TRBJ2-3
CDR3 protein: CATGQGSDTQYF

V gene: TRBV5-6
clone size: NA
J gene: TRBJ2-3
CDR3 protein: CASSPTHRTDTQYF

V gene: TRBV13
clone size: NA
J gene: TRBJ2-7
CDR3 protein: CASSLPAEDYEQYF

V gene: TRBV18
clone size: NA
J gene: TRBJ1-4
CDR3 protein: CASSATGGVEKLFF

V gene: TRBV6-1
clone size: NA
J gene: TRBJ2-7
CDR3 protein: CASSELGTGTYEQYF

V gene: TRBV7-2
clone size: NA
J gene: TRBJ1-1
CDR3 protein: CASSLDRLGEAFF

V gene: TRBV13
clone size: NA
J gene: TRBJ2-1
CDR3 protein: CASRTTGNEQFF

V gene: TRBV7-9
clone size: NA
J gene: TRBJ1-4
CDR3 protein: CASSLRPGQGNEKLFF

V gene: TRBV5-1
clone size: NA
J gene: TRBJ1-3
CDR3 protein: CASRLDLLSGNTIYF

V gene: TRBV5-6
clone size: NA
J gene: TRBJ2-5
CDR3 protein: CASSQGPMAGIETQYF

V gene: TRBV9
clone size: few
J gene: TRBJ1-2
CDR3 protein: CASSAGVNGYTF

V gene: TRBV18
clone size: NA
J gene: TRBJ1-1
CDR3 protein: CASSPPGGTEAFF

V gene: TRBV29-1
clone size: NA
J gene: TRBJ1-2
CDR3 protein: CSVPVGGQAWRYGYTF

V gene: TRBV4-2
clone size: NA
J gene: TRBJ2-1
CDR3 protein: CASSQPGQGANEQFF

V gene: TRBV27
clone size: NA
J gene: TRBJ1-2
CDR3 protein: CASSLFFRGQGENYGYTF

V gene: TRBV7-8
clone size: once
J gene: TRBJ1-2
CDR3 protein: CASSPGQGMSGAYGYTF

V gene: TRBV24-1
clone size: NA
J gene: TRBJ2-5
CDR3 protein: CATSVGIGNSQETQYF

V gene: TRBV5-1
clone size: NA
J gene: TRBJ2-1
CDR3 protein: CASSLTSGLAGNEQFF

V gene: TRBV27
clone size: NA
J gene: TRBJ2-7
CDR3 protein: CASSPTGQGAYEQYF

V gene: TRBV7-6
clone size: once
J gene: TRBJ2-7
CDR3 protein: CASSLEGQGALEQYF

V gene: TRBV7-2
clone size: NA
J gene: TRBJ1-5
CDR3 protein: CASSLGGTGGNQPQHF

V gene: TRBV24-1
clone size: NA
J gene: TRBJ2-1
CDR3 protein: CATTRGGPAYNEQFF

V gene: TRBV10-3
clone size: NA
J gene: TRBJ1-2
CDR3 protein: CAISGTGESGYTF

V gene: TRBV2
clone size: NA
J gene: TRBJ1-6
CDR3 protein: CASGGQQNSPLHF

V gene: TRBV28
clone size: NA
J gene: TRBJ2-7
CDR3 protein: CASSTSDRGRPYEQYF

V gene: TRBV29-1
clone size: NA
J gene: TRBJ1-1
CDR3 protein: CSVEGRNTEAFF

V gene: TRBV5-6
clone size: NA
J gene: TRBJ2-4
CDR3 protein: CASSLYDLAGGREYF

V gene: TRBV7-2
clone size: NA
J gene: TRBJ2-3
CDR3 protein: CASSLFSRGASTDTQYF

V gene: TRBV5-4
clone size: NA
J gene: TRBJ1-4
CDR3 protein: CASSRQGTNEKLFF

V gene: TRBV11-2
clone size: NA
J gene: TRBJ2-3
CDR3 protein: CASSSWGGRTDTQYF

V gene: TRBV5-8
clone size: NA
J gene: TRBJ2-1
CDR3 protein: CASTGPIGSGQVQFF

V gene: TRBV7-9
clone size: NA
J gene: TRBJ1-3
CDR3 protein: CASSPKPHVRGSGNTIYF

V gene: TRBV19
clone size: NA
J gene: TRBJ1-2
CDR3 protein: CASSNNHPGQTNYGYTF

V gene: TRBV19
clone size: NA
J gene: TRBJ1-3
CDR3 protein: CASSIGVTGNTIYF

V gene: TRBV11-2
clone size: NA
J gene: TRBJ2-2
CDR3 protein: CASSPRRILNTGELFF

V gene: TRBV7-3
clone size: NA
J gene: TRBJ1-2
CDR3 protein: CASSFRGGDGYTF